Listed below are T cell receptor beta chains from one sample, sequenced in a study of tumour-infiltrating T cells in Burkitt lymphoma. Repertoires were generated with immunoSEQ multiplex PCR, while TCRdb's copy carries only in-frame clones and drops some. The repertoire has under 5,500 clones, around 80% of them found once; the top ten carry 10% to 15%. Sample: tumor tissue. The source of these receptors is a human donor with diffuse large B-cell lymphoma. Some clones in this sample may be carry-over from other donors' samples. The CDR3 runs from the conserved cysteine through the conserved F or W. Fields, in order: clone size, D gene, J gene, V gene, CDR3 DNA, CDR3 protein. The D gene is left open where the match is weak. Size tells how often a clone was seen (once, few, many) or the class of an expanded clone, and some rows leave it out.

once,-,TRBJ1-1,TRBV7-8,TGTGCCAGCAGCCACGGGGGCTTCACTGAAGCTTTCTTT,CASSHGGFTEAFF
-,-,TRBJ2-4,TRBV30,TGTGCCTGGAGTGAAAGTCGGGGATTTCCGTACTTC,CAWSESRGFPYF
-,-,TRBJ2-7,TRBV27,TGTGCCAGCAGCCGACGCTCGACCTACGAGCAGTACTTC,CASSRRSTYEQYF
-,TRBD1,TRBJ1-5,TRBV19,TGTGCCAGTTTACGGACAGGGTTCAATCAGCCCCAGCATTTT,CASLRTGFNQPQHF
-,-,TRBJ1-5,TRBV7-8,TGTGCCAGCAGCCTTCCGAATCAGCCCCAGCATTTT,CASSLPNQPQHF
once,-,TRBJ1-2,TRBV7-9,TGTGCCAGCAGCTTAGCGTTGGAGCCTGCAAATCCTAACTATGGCTACACCTTC,CASSLALEPANPNYGYTF
-,-,TRBJ2-7,TRBV6-6,TGTGCCAGCAGTCCCGGTGGGTACGAGCAGTACTTC,CASSPGGYEQYF
few,-,TRBJ1-6,TRBV6-6,TGTGCCAGCGGGGTCCAGGGGAATTCACCCCTCCACTTT,CASGVQGNSPLHF
few,TRBD1,TRBJ1-5,TRBV30,TGTGCCTGGAGTGGATTCCCTCGACAGGGTGCGGGGCCCCAGCATTTT,CAWSGFPRQGAGPQHF
once,-,TRBJ1-3,TRBV30,TGTGCCTGGAGGAGGGGTCGATTGGGGGGAAACACCATATATTTT,CAWRRGRLGGNTIYF
once,TRBD1,TRBJ2-7,TRBV7-3,TGTGCCAGCAGCCGGACAGGGGCCTACGAGCAGTACTTC,CASSRTGAYEQYF
-,TRBD2,TRBJ2-3,TRBV19,TGTGCCAGTAGCCCCGGGAGGAGCACAGATACGCAGTATTTT,CASSPGRSTDTQYF
-,TRBD1,TRBJ2-1,TRBV14,TGTGCCAGCAGCCAAACAGGGGGCAATGAGCAGTTCTTC,CASSQTGGNEQFF
once,TRBD2,TRBJ2-3,TRBV30,TGTGCCTGGACTAAGTACTGGACTAGCGGGAGGGCGTCGGGCACAGATACGCAGTATTTT,CAWTKYWTSGRASGTDTQYF
few,-,TRBJ2-1,TRBV7-9,TGTGCCAGCAGCTTAGCAGACGGGCCTCGGGAGCAGTTCTTC,CASSLADGPREQFF
-,-,TRBJ1-2,TRBV30,TGTGCCTGGAGTGTACCACCCGGGGGCGGTGGCTACACCTTC,CAWSVPPGGGGYTF
-,-,TRBJ2-3,TRBV10-1,TGCGCCAGCAGTGAGGGGTCAGATACGCAGTATTTT,CASSEGSDTQYF
few,TRBD1,TRBJ2-3,TRBV6-5,TGTGCCAGCAGCCCGGACAGGGCCATTACGCAGTATTTT,CASSPDRAITQYF
-,-,TRBJ1-2,TRBV19,TGTGCCAGTAGGTCATACACCTATGGCTACACCTTC,CASRSYTYGYTF
-,-,TRBJ2-5,TRBV27,TGTGCCAGCAGTTTATCGGTTGGGGCGGGACTGGAGACCCAGTACTTC,CASSLSVGAGLETQYF